A selection of T cell receptor beta chains follows, all from one sample in a study of T cell clonotyping in hematopoietic cell transplantation. Profiling relied on immunoSEQ multiplex PCR, and the TCRdb table lists in-frame clones only, not all of them. The sample records some 50,000 clones, approximately 82% being singletons. The sample consisted of peripheral blood mononuclear cells, taken before stem cell transplant. Every receptor here comes from a man aged 55 to 70 with myelodysplastic syndrome. Some clones in this sample may be carry-over from other donors' samples. The CDR3 runs from the conserved cysteine through the conserved F or W. Fields, in order: J gene, clone size, D gene, CDR3 length, V gene, CDR3 protein, CDR3 DNA. D genes are given only for firm matches. A row's size may be missing; if present it is once, few, many or a size class.

TRBJ1-6 few TRBD1 14 TRBV15 CATSPGQYNSPLHF TGTGCCACCAGCCCGGGACAGTATAATTCACCCCTCCACTTT
TRBJ1-5 NA NA 18 TRBV23-1 CASSQKVVDDRSNQPQHF TGCGCCAGCAGTCAAAAAGTAGTTGACGACAGAAGCAATCAGCCCCAGCATTTT
TRBJ2-3 NA NA 14 TRBV9 CASSGGPVADTQYF TGTGCCAGCAGTGGGGGGCCAGTCGCAGATACGCAGTATTTT
TRBJ1-1 once NA 13 TRBV5-1 CASSLAQGSEAFF TGCGCCAGCAGCTTGGCCCAGGGTAGTGAAGCTTTCTTT
TRBJ2-7 NA TRBD1 13 TRBV7-9 CASSLVGGHEQYF TGTGCCAGCAGCCTGGTAGGGGGCCACGAGCAGTACTTC
TRBJ1-2 NA TRBD1 14 TRBV28 CASSSGTANYGYTF TGTGCCAGCAGTTCCGGGACAGCTAACTATGGCTACACCTTC
TRBJ2-3 NA NA 11 TRBV7-9 CASSQGDTQYF TGTGCCAGCAGCCAGGGGGATACGCAGTATTTT
TRBJ2-7 NA TRBD1 15 TRBV6-5 CASSYSFQGAYEQYF TGTGCCAGCAGTTACTCGTTTCAGGGGGCCTACGAGCAGTACTTC
TRBJ2-2 NA TRBD1 16 TRBV11-2 CASSLGGGQNTGELFF TGTGCCAGCAGCTTAGGAGGGGGCCAGAACACCGGGGAGCTGTTTTTT
TRBJ1-1 NA NA 13 TRBV4-3 CASSPGANTEAFF TGCGCCAGCAGCCCGGGGGCGAACACTGAAGCTTTCTTT
TRBJ1-1 NA NA 17 TRBV14 CASSQDGTVYSNTEAFF TGTGCCAGCAGCCAAGATGGCACAGTATATTCGAACACTGAAGCTTTCTTT
TRBJ1-5 NA TRBD1 15 TRBV6-1 CASSRDRGSYQPQHF TGTGCCAGCAGTAGGGACAGGGGGTCCTATCAGCCCCAGCATTTT
TRBJ1-2 NA NA 15 TRBV6-1 CASTIGSGARYGYTF TGTGCCAGCACCATCGGGTCGGGGGCGCGGTATGGCTACACCTTC
TRBJ1-1 NA TRBD1 15 TRBV7-2 CASSFTGGVNTEAFF TGTGCCAGCAGTTTTACAGGGGGCGTGAACACTGAAGCTTTCTTT
TRBJ1-2 NA NA 12 TRBV7-9 CASSLANEGYTF TGTGCCAGCAGCTTAGCCAATGAAGGCTACACCTTC
TRBJ1-2 NA NA 13 TRBV10-1 CASSEYGNYGYTF TGCGCCAGCAGTGAGTACGGAAACTATGGCTACACCTTC
TRBJ1-2 NA NA 15 TRBV4-3 CASSQEPTGFYGYTF TGCGCCAGCAGCCAAGAGCCCACAGGATTCTATGGCTACACCTTC
TRBJ1-1 once TRBD1 16 TRBV9 CASSVSLDRGTTEAFF TGTGCCAGCAGCGTTTCCCTGGACAGGGGTACCACTGAAGCTTTCTTT
TRBJ1-1 few TRBD1 17 TRBV28 CASSFLGQGSRNTEAFF TGTGCCAGCAGTTTCCTGGGACAGGGGTCAAGAAACACTGAAGCTTTCTTT
TRBJ2-7 NA NA 15 TRBV4-3 CASSQDVGFSYEQYF TGCGCCAGCAGCCAAGACGTTGGGTTCTCCTACGAGCAGTACTTC
TRBJ2-5 NA NA 13 TRBV9 CASSAGQRGTQYF TGTGCCAGCAGCGCCGGACAGAGGGGGACCCAGTACTTC
TRBJ1-5 NA NA 13 TRBV7-9 CASSYGGDRPQHF TGTGCCAGCAGCTATGGAGGGGACCGGCCCCAGCATTTT
TRBJ1-1 NA NA 14 TRBV11-3 CASSLDGPNTEAFF TGTGCCAGCAGCTTAGACGGGCCGAACACTGAAGCTTTCTTT
TRBJ2-5 NA NA 14 TRBV4-3 CASSQDFRDSQQYF TGCGCCAGCAGCCAAGATTTCAGGGACTCCCAGCAGTACTTC
TRBJ2-2 few TRBD2 13 TRBV2 CATRGGGAGELFF TGTGCAACACGGGGGGGCGGGGCCGGGGAGCTGTTTTTT
TRBJ2-2 NA NA 16 TRBV7-6 CASSPPLSAGWGELFF TGTGCCAGCAGCCCACCCTTATCGGCAGGGTGGGGGGAGCTGTTTTTT
TRBJ2-2 NA NA 16 TRBV7-8 CASSPFGGQNTGELFF TGTGCCAGCAGCCCGTTTGGGGGGCAAAACACCGGGGAGCTGTTTTTT
TRBJ1-1 NA NA 12 TRBV30 CAWKGGAAEAFF TGTGCCTGGAAAGGGGGGGCCGCTGAAGCTTTCTTT
TRBJ1-2 NA NA 16 TRBV6-5 CASSLKWGWINYGYTF TGTGCCAGCAGTTTAAAGTGGGGGTGGATTAACTATGGCTACACCTTC
TRBJ1-2 NA TRBD1 16 TRBV7-9 CASSQSTGGADYGYTF TGTGCCAGCAGCCAGTCTACAGGGGGCGCCGACTATGGCTACACCTTC
TRBJ2-5 NA NA 13 TRBV18 CASSAGIQETQYF TGTGCCAGCTCAGCAGGGATCCAAGAGACCCAGTACTTC
TRBJ1-2 once TRBD1 14 TRBV29-1 CSVEIEQGRDGYTF TGCAGCGTTGAAATTGAACAGGGGAGGGATGGCTACACCTTC
TRBJ2-7 NA NA 12 TRBV7-2 CASSFSTYEQYF TGTGCCAGCAGCTTCAGTACCTACGAGCAGTACTTC
TRBJ1-5 NA NA 14 TRBV7-2 CASTSPGSNQPQHF TGTGCCAGCACCTCCCCGGGGAGCAATCAGCCCCAGCATTTT
TRBJ1-1 NA NA 15 TRBV2 CASRRGTSMNTEAFF TGTGCCAGCAGAAGGGGGACTAGTATGAACACTGAAGCTTTCTTT
TRBJ2-2 NA NA 15 TRBV27 CASSPRAINTGELFF TGTGCCAGCAGCCCTAGGGCAATTAACACCGGGGAGCTGTTTTTT
TRBJ2-3 NA TRBD1 16 TRBV4-3 CASSQGRQGWADTQYF TGCGCCAGCAGCCAAGGACGACAGGGGTGGGCAGATACGCAGTATTTT
TRBJ1-4 NA TRBD1 14 TRBV27 CASSVRGLGEKLFF TGTGCCAGCAGTGTCAGGGGGCTTGGTGAAAAACTGTTTTTT
TRBJ1-5 NA NA 16 TRBV28 CASSLPDRASNQPQHF TGTGCCAGCAGTTTACCCGACCGGGCCAGCAATCAGCCCCAGCATTTT
TRBJ2-5 NA TRBD1 16 TRBV5-1 CASSYSPGTGRETQYF TGCGCCAGCAGCTACAGTCCCGGGACAGGGAGGGAGACCCAGTACTTC
TRBJ1-4 once TRBD1 17 TRBV9 CASSVSPGGGGDEKLFF TGTGCCAGCAGCGTTTCCCCAGGGGGGGGTGGGGATGAAAAACTGTTTTTT
TRBJ1-2 NA NA 14 TRBV10-3 CAISEFRGSGGYTF TGTGCCATCAGTGAGTTTAGAGGGTCGGGTGGCTACACCTTC
TRBJ1-2 NA NA 13 TRBV28 CASSKEKYDGYTF TGTGCCAGCAGTAAGGAGAAGTATGATGGCTACACCTTC
TRBJ1-5 NA NA 16 TRBV7-2 CASSLEGAGGNQPQHF TGTGCCAGCAGCTTAGAAGGGGCGGGGGGCAATCAGCCCCAGCATTTT
TRBJ2-1 NA TRBD1 17 TRBV6-1 CASSDGRQGTNYNEQFF TGTGCCAGCAGTGATGGGCGACAGGGAACAAACTACAATGAGCAGTTCTTC
TRBJ2-3 NA NA 13 TRBV2 CASRFSGGGPQYF TGTGCCAGCAGATTTTCAGGAGGGGGGCCGCAGTATTTT